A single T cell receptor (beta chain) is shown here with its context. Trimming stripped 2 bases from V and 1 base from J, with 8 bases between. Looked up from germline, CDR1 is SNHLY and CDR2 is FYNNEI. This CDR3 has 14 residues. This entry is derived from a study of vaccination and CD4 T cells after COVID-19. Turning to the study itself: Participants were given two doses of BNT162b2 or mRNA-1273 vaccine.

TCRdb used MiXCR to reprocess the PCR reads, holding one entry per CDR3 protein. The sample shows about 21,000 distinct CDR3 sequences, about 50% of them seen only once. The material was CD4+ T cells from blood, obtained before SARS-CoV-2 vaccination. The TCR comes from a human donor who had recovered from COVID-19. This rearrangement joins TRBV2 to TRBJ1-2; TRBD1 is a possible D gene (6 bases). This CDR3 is CASSEQGRNYGYTF. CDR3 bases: TGTGCCAGCAGTGAACAGGGGCGTAACTATGGCTACACCTTC.